This entry lists 6 T cell receptor beta chains sequenced from one sample in a study of Tregs in tolerant kidney transplant recipients (dated by TCRdb to about 2019). The time point label corresponds to: 6 months after combined kidney and bone marrow transplant. Related donors were used in the transplants with nonmyeloablative bone marrow transplantation, and mixed chimerism was transient in the human trials. Libraries were prepared through the immunoSEQ multiplex PCR assay. This is the immuneACCESS table as TCRdb keeps it, with only in-frame sequences that have V and J called. A part of the clones is gone; compared with another copy, unresolved V genes explain less than half, and the rest is unexplained. Counted in this sample were 65,000 or so clones; over 75% of them appeared once. 3.8% of the sample is taken by the ten largest. The input for sequencing was CD4+ T cells from blood (PBMCs), taken 6 months after the transplant. All receptors derive from a human patient who received a combined kidney and bone marrow transplant. Where a transplant has occurred, the graft donor may have supplied some of the T cells.

J is TRBJ2-5 and V is TRBV19; 7 nucleotides align to TRBD1. The germline gives CDR1 LNHDA, CDR2 SQIVND (reference sequence). J lost 3 bases, V lost 6 bases, and 4 bases had no gene match. The CDR3 loop spans 13 amino acids. Written as DNA, the CDR3 is TGTGCCAGTAGCCGGGACAGAGAAGAGACCCAGTACTTC. Translation: CASSRDREETQYF. Filled out from reference TRBV19 and TRBJ2-5, the complete variable domain reads DGGITQSPKYLFRKEGQNVTLSCEQNLNHDAMYWYRQDPGQGLRLIYYSQIVNDFQKGDIAEGYSVSREKKESFPLTVTSAQKNPTAFYLCASSRDREETQYFGPGTRLLVL.

This clone was seen more than once but under ten times. The chain links TRBV6-6 to TRBJ2-2, with a weak D call TRBD2 (5 bases). The CDR3 consists of 15 residues. V lost 7 bases to trimming and J lost 4 bases, with 16 bases between them. The V gene's germline CDR1 is MNHNY and CDR2 SVGAGI (reference sequence). The CDR3 here is CASTGGLDFTGELFF. CDR3 in DNA: TGTGCCAGCACCGGAGGTCTCGACTTCACCGGGGAGCTGTTTTTT.

The V gene is TRBV6-1, the J gene TRBJ2-2; a weak D match, TRBD1 (6 bases). In germline, CDR1 is MNHNS, CDR2 SASEGT. The length of the CDR3 is 17 residues. Trimming cost V 4 bases and J 0 bases, with 15 bases left between them. Written as DNA, the CDR3 is TGTGCCAGCAGTGTTACCGGGACACCTACGAACACCGGGGAGCTGTTTTTT. Its protein product is CASSVTGTPTNTGELFF.

The chain couples TRBV7-3 to TRBJ1-6; tentatively, D is TRBD1 (6 bases). The CDR3 has 15 amino acids. V was clipped by 0 bases and J by 5 bases, with 8 bases between them. Germline lookup yields CDR1 SGHTA and CDR2 FQGTGA. The CDR3 coding sequence is TGTGCCAGCAGCTTAACGGACAGACATAATTCACCCCTCCACTTT. As protein: CASSLTDRHNSPLHF.

V is TRBV29-1 and J is TRBJ2-7; a possible D gene is TRBD1 (5 bases). V was cut by 4 bases and J by 0 bases, with 13 bases left in between. Germline V CDR1 and CDR2: SQVTM, ANQGSEA. The CDR3 covers 14 residues. Here the CDR3 DNA reads TGCAGCGTTGGCAAGGGGTGGAGCTCCTACGAGCAGTACTTC. Translating it yields CSVGKGWSSYEQYF.

Only a few counts were recorded for this clone. This chain uses TRBV6-6 with TRBJ2-7; the D gene is possibly TRBD2 (5 bases). The V end was cut by 5 bases, the J end by 5 bases, with 10 bases between. The length of the CDR3 is 12 residues. Germline V CDR1 and CDR2: MNHNY, SVGAGI (reference sequence). Here the CDR3 reads CASSARVNEQYF. CDR3 bases: TGTGCCAGCAGTGCGCGGGTAAACGAGCAGTACTTC.